Described below is a single T cell receptor beta chain sequence and its context. This sample is part of a study of shared clonotypes between healthy human individuals. V lost 3 bases to trimming and J lost 1 base, with 10 bases between them. CDR1 is SGHRS and CDR2 is YFSETQ in the germline V gene. The CDR3 consists of 14 residues. Profiling relied on immunoSEQ multiplex PCR, and the TCRdb table lists in-frame clones only, not all of them. This table has some 2.3 million clones, 85% to 95% appearing once. This TCR was sampled from a man aged 18 to 29 in good health. Some clones in this sample may be carry-over from other donors' samples. The sample comprised naive CD4+ T cells from PBMCs. Subset defined: CD45RA+ positively selected. The chain combines TRBV5-1 with TRBJ1-1, with TRBD1 as a possible D gene (6 bases). CDR3 sequence reads: CASSSQTGNTEAFF. CDR3 nucleotides: TGCGCCAGCAGCTCGCAGACAGGGAACACTGAAGCTTTCTTT. The whole variable domain, filled in from reference TRBV5-1 and TRBJ1-1, reads KAGVTQTPRYLIKTRGQQVTLSCSPISGHRSVSWYQQTPGQGLQFLFEYFSETQRNKGNFPGRFSGRQFSNSRSEMNVSTLELGDSALYLCASSSQTGNTEAFFGQGTRLTVV.